A few counts support the clone carrying this TCR beta chain. Its antigen is as yet unknown. The source of the sample is a study of post-analysis software for immune sequencing data. Study in general: Some patients lacked subtype; others had relapsing-remitting, secondary progressive or progressive-relapsing disease. The study, taken as a whole, reports: Clustering by F measure revealed strong co-clustering among samples prepared together in one batch. Controls showed significantly higher normalized Chao1 diversity than did multiple sclerosis patients. Controls had lower frequencies than patients of about 5 TRBV segments, which included TRBV5-6, TRBV5-1 and TRBV20-1.

Prepared TCR beta cDNA libraries contained unique molecular identifiers. Approximately 550,000 cDNA molecules came from 1 to 10 million T cells. MiXCR was run by TCRdb on the PCR reads, yielding one entry per CDR3 protein. The sample shows 750,000 to 950,000 distinct CDR3 sequences, roughly 50% of them seen only once. This CDR3 comprises 16 residues. V dropped 4 bases and J dropped 2; count of bases not matched to a gene: 9. Germline loops: CDR1 PRHDT, CDR2 FYEKMQ (reference sequence). This sequence was found in a girl aged 10 to 17 with multiple sclerosis. Input material: blood. This chain joins TRBV13 and TRBJ1-2; 8 bases line up with TRBD1. The CDR3 region has the DNA TGTGCCAGCAGCTCCCTCGGACAGGGCCCCAACTATGGCTACACCTTC. Translating it yields CASSSLGQGPNYGYTF.